This TCR beta chain was identified in a study of blood T cell repertoires in COVID-19. Generated by immunoSEQ multiplex PCR, the TCRdb table keeps only in-frame clones and is missing some. This sample carries 200,000 to 250,000 clones, 85% to 90% of them seen once, and the ten largest clones take approximately 2.6%. Germline loops: CDR1 LNHNV, CDR2 YYDKDF (reference sequence). The ends were cut back, 3 bases at V and 1 base at J, with 13 bases in the middle. The CDR3 extends over 16 amino acids. Sequenced input: peripheral blood. The clonotype comes from a man aged 25-45 years with COVID-19, enrolled during active disease. The V call is TRBV15, the J call TRBJ1-3; the D is unclear. The CDR3 here is CATSSLQSGSGNTIYF. DNA for the CDR3: TGTGCCACCAGCAGCCTCCAGTCGGGATCTGGAAACACCATATATTTT.